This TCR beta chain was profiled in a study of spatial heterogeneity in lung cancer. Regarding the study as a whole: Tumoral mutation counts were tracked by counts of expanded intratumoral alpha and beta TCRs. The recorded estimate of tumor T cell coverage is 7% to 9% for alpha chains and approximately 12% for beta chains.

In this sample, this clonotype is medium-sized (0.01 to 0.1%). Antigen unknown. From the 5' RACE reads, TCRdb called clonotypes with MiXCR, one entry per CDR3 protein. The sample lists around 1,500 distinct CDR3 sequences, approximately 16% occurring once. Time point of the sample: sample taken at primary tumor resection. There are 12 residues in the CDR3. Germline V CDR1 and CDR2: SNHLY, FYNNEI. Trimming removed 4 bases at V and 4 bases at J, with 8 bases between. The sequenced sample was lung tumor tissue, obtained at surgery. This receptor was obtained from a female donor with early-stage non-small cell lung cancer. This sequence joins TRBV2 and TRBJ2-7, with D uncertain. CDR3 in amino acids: CASSGTAYEQYF. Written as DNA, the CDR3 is TGTGCCAGCAGTGGAACAGCATACGAGCAGTACTTC.